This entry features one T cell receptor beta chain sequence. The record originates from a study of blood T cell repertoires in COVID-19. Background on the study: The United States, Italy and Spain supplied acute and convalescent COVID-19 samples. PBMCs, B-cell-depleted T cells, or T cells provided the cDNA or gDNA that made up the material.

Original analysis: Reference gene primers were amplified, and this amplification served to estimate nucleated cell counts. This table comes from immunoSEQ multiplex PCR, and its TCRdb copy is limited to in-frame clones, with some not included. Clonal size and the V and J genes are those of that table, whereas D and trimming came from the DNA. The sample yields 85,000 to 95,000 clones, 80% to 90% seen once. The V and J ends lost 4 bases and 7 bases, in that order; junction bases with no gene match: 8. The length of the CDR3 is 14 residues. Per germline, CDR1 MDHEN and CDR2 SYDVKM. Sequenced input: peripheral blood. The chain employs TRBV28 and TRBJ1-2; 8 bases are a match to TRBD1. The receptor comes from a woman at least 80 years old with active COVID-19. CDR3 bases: TGTGCCAGCAGTTCCAGGGGGCGGCCCTCTGGCTACACCTTC. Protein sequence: CASSSRGRPSGYTF.